The rows below give T cell receptor beta chains drawn from one sample of a study of control samples from healthy donors and cancer patients. TCRdb's copy holds only in-frame clones and misses some; the assay was immunoSEQ multiplex PCR. This sample has about 51,000 clones; more than 70% occur once, and the top ten carry 1.6%. The sequenced sample was PBMCs. The receptors derive from a middle-aged man with colorectal cancer. The CDR3 runs from the conserved cysteine through the conserved F or W. Clone size is not always given. Where it is, it says once, few, many or a class for expanded clones.

clone_size: -
j_call: TRBJ2-1
v_call: TRBV30
cdr3_aa: CAWSVRGSSYNEQFF

clone_size: -
j_call: TRBJ1-1
v_call: TRBV5-8
cdr3_aa: CASSLGHLNTEAFF

clone_size: -
j_call: TRBJ2-7
v_call: TRBV13
cdr3_aa: CASRHGTGSGEQYF

clone_size: few
j_call: TRBJ2-3
v_call: TRBV3-1/TRBV3-2
cdr3_aa: CASSQNAGSVDTQYF

clone_size: -
j_call: TRBJ1-6
v_call: TRBV7-2
cdr3_aa: CASSSAGRGALHF

clone_size: once
j_call: TRBJ2-6
v_call: TRBV3-1/TRBV3-2
cdr3_aa: CASSQEHGDLTF

clone_size: -
j_call: TRBJ1-4
v_call: TRBV27
cdr3_aa: CASSSTASNEKLFF

clone_size: few
j_call: TRBJ1-5
v_call: TRBV28
cdr3_aa: CASSLGLLNQPQHF

clone_size: once
j_call: TRBJ2-5
v_call: TRBV5-4
cdr3_aa: CASSLALAGPSSTYF

clone_size: -
j_call: TRBJ2-3
v_call: TRBV4-2
cdr3_aa: CASSPPGTGGFVMGLAGEWDTQYF

clone_size: -
j_call: TRBJ1-4
v_call: TRBV7-2
cdr3_aa: CASRSNPGREKLFF

clone_size: -
j_call: TRBJ2-1
v_call: TRBV10-3
cdr3_aa: CAISFSGSSYNEQFF